One and the same sample provided the 15 T cell receptor beta chains below, sequenced in a study of shared clonotypes between healthy human individuals. The method was immunoSEQ multiplex PCR; TCRdb's version includes in-frame clones alone and lacks a portion of them. The table has under 650,000 clones, around 96% seen once. What was sequenced was naive CD4+ T cells sorted from blood. Indicated subset: CD45RA+ positively selected. These receptors originate from a woman aged 25 to 39 in good health.

This clone was detected only once. This chain links TRBV11-2 with TRBJ2-1; D ambiguous. Germline V gives CDR1 SGHAT, CDR2 FQNNGV. Trimming pared 0 bases from V and 6 bases from J, leaving 6 bases between. The CDR3 is made up of 13 amino acids. The CDR3 here is CASSLEIRNEQFF. The DNA of the CDR3 is TGTGCCAGCAGCTTAGAGATCCGCAATGAGCAGTTCTTC.

This chain joins TRBV28 and TRBJ2-3; 10 bases line up with TRBD2. CDR1 and CDR2 from the germline V gene are MDHEN and SYDVKM. CDR3 size: 17 residues. The V segment lost 6 bases and the J segment 2 bases; nucleotides outside the gene matches: 11. The CDR3 loop is CASSISSGRPNTDTQYF. CDR3 DNA sequence: TGTGCCAGCAGCATAAGTAGCGGGAGGCCTAACACAGATACGCAGTATTTT.

The rearrangement joins TRBV11-1 to TRBJ1-1, with 9 bases that match TRBD1. V lost 7 bases to trimming and J lost 3 bases; unmatched junction nucleotides: 3. Germline CDR1 and CDR2: SGHAT and FQDESV (reference sequence). The CDR3 has 13 amino acids. The CDR3 reads CASKTGGHTEAFF. Here the CDR3 DNA reads TGTGCCAGCAAGACAGGGGGACACACTGAAGCTTTCTTT. The full variable domain, rest sourced from reference TRBV11-1 and TRBJ1-1, is EAEVAQSPRYKITEKSQAVAFWCDPISGHATLYWYRQILGQGPELLVQFQDESVVDDSQLPKDRFSAERLKGVDSTLKIQPAELGDSAMYLCASKTGGHTEAFFGQGTRLTVV.

The chain uses TRBV6-1 and TRBJ1-5; possible D gene TRBD1, 6 bases. Trimming took off 4 bases at V and 4 bases at J, with 26 bases between the two ends. From germline, CDR1 is MNHNS and CDR2 SASEGT. The CDR3 consists of 19 residues. The CDR3 sequence: CASSGGGKTWTVTNQPQHF. CDR3 nucleotide sequence: TGTGCCAGCAGTGGAGGTGGCAAGACCTGGACAGTGACGAATCAGCCCCAGCATTTT.

The V call is TRBV28, the J call TRBJ2-7; D possibly corresponds to TRBD1 (6 bases). Trimming took 3 bases from V and 0 from J, leaving 6 bases between them. Germline CDR1 MDHEN, CDR2 SYDVKM. The CDR3 is 13 amino acids. The CDR3 region is CASSLDSSYEQYF. The CDR3, as DNA: TGTGCCAGCAGTTTGGACAGCTCCTACGAGCAGTACTTC.

This rearrangement joins TRBV6-5 to TRBJ2-7; TRBD2 is a possible D gene (5 bases). Germline CDR1 and CDR2: MNHEY and SVGAGI. V shed 5 bases and J shed 5 bases, with 16 bases lying between them. The CDR3 spans 14 residues. CDR3 coding DNA: TGTGCCAGCAGTGGTGTGCCGGGGAGAAACGAGCAGTACTTC. Encoded protein: CASSGVPGRNEQYF.

The chain couples TRBV29-1 to TRBJ2-5; D remains unclear. From germline, CDR1 is SQVTM and CDR2 ANQGSEA. CDR3 length equals 12 residues. Deletions cut 7 bases from V and 1 base from J, with 10 bases between. CDR3 DNA sequence: TGCAGCGCCGTAGTACCCCAAGAGACCCAGTACTTC. This gives the protein CSAVVPQETQYF.

The chain couples TRBV5-1 to TRBJ2-5, with unresolved D. The germline CDR1 and CDR2 sequences are SGHRS and YFSETQ. The CDR3 totals 15 residues. The germline V and J ends were trimmed by 0 bases and 2 bases, with 11 bases remaining between them. CDR3 sequence: CASSLASGPQETQYF. CDR3 nucleotides: TGCGCCAGCAGCTTGGCCTCAGGACCACAAGAGACCCAGTACTTC.

The CDR3 DNA follows: TGTGCCAGCAGTGACTCCTCCGTAGGGCAGCCCCAGCATTTT. Translated, it gives CASSDSSVGQPQHF. The chain uses TRBV2 and TRBJ1-5; D is unresolved. This CDR3 is 14 amino acids long. The germline V gene has CDR1 SNHLY and CDR2 FYNNEI. The V end lost 3 bases, the J end lost 7 bases, and 13 bases lay between the germline ends.

The chain combines TRBV11-2 with TRBJ2-5, with TRBD2 identical over 10 bases. CDR3 length: 14 amino acids. In germline, CDR1 is SGHAT, CDR2 FQNNGV. Trimming took 5 bases from V and 4 from J; bases not matched to a gene: 4. CDR3 bases: TGTGCCAGCAGCACTAGCGGGACAGGAGAGACCCAGTACTTC. Translation: CASSTSGTGETQYF.

J is TRBJ2-3 and V is TRBV9, with D possibly TRBD1 on 5 matching bases. The CDR3 sequence is 15 residues long. The V gene's germline CDR1 is SGDLS and CDR2 YYNGEE. Trimming stripped 0 bases from V and 9 bases from J, with 17 bases between. CDR3 in amino acids: CASSVDVGAGSTQYF. CDR3 in DNA: TGTGCCAGCAGCGTAGATGTAGGGGCAGGATCCACGCAGTATTTT.

The chain employs TRBV5-1 and TRBJ1-3; TRBD1 matches at 7 bases. V lost 6 bases to trimming and J lost 0 bases; unmatched junction nucleotides: 6. Germline V lookup: CDR1 SGHRS, CDR2 YFSETQ. The CDR3 is 15 amino acids. The CDR3 sequence: CASTRTGSSGNTIYF. The CDR3 DNA sequence: TGCGCCAGCACCCGGACAGGATCCTCTGGAAACACCATATATTTT.

The chain uses TRBV6-1 and TRBJ2-7; TRBD1 might be the D (6 bases). The CDR3 runs 15 residues. CDR1 and CDR2 from the germline V gene are MNHNS and SASEGT. V was pared by 3 bases and J by 4 bases, with 16 bases between. CDR3 DNA sequence: TGTGCCAGCAGTGAGCAACCGGGACAAAAGTACGAGCAGTACTTC. This sequence encodes CASSEQPGQKYEQYF.

The V and J genes are TRBV19 and TRBJ2-1, with D unclear. Germline loops: CDR1 LNHDA, CDR2 SQIVND (reference sequence). The germline V and J ends were trimmed by 5 bases and 8 bases, with 10 bases remaining between them. This CDR3 is built from 12 residues. The CDR3 sequence is CASSQPRYEQFF. The CDR3 bases are TGTGCCAGTAGTCAGCCGAGATATGAGCAGTTCTTC.

The rearrangement links TRBV11-2 to TRBJ2-5; tentatively, D is TRBD1 (6 bases). The DNA end favors TRBJ2-7, so the J call may be wrong. CDR3 length: 18 residues. Germline V gives CDR1 SGHAT, CDR2 FQNNGV. The CDR3 bases are TGTGCCAGCAGCTTATCCCACCAGGGGTCGTTCAGTACCTACGAGCAGTACTTC. This encodes CASSLSHQGSFSTYEQYF.